This T cell receptor beta chain was captured in a study of blood T cell repertoires in COVID-19. Authors' analysis steps: Reference gene primer amplification yielded estimated nucleated cell counts. The assay was immunoSEQ multiplex PCR, and TCRdb's table has in-frame clones only and misses some. D and trimming come from the DNA, and the V and J calls and clone size come from that table. The sample carries 60,000 or so clones, around four fifths recorded once. The TCR was taken from a woman older than 75 with acute or convalescent COVID-19. Input material: peripheral blood.

CDR3 DNA sequence: TGTGCCAGTAGTACCGACAGGGCCGGGGCCAACGTCCTGACTTTC. As protein: CASSTDRAGANVLTF. V is TRBV19 and J is TRBJ2-6, with TRBD1 matching 7 bases. Looked up from germline, CDR1 is LNHDA and CDR2 is SQIVND (reference sequence). The CDR3 extends over 15 amino acids. Germline trimming cut 4 bases from V and 4 bases from J; bases unmatched to any gene: 4.